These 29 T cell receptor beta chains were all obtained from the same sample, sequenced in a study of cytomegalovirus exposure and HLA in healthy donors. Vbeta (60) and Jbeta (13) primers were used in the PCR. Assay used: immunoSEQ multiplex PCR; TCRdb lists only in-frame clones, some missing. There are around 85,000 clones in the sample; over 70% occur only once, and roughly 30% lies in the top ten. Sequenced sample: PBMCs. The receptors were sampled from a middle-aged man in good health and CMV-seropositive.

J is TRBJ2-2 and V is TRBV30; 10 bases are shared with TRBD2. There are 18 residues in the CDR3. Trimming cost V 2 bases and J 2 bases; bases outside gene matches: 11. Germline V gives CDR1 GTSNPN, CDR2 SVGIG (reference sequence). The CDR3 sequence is CAWSLLLTSGTNTGELFF. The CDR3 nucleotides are TGTGCCTGGAGTCTCCTATTAACTAGCGGGACTAACACCGGGGAGCTGTTTTTT. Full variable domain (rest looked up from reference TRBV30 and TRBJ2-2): SQTIHQWPATLVQPVGSPLSLECTVEGTSNPNLYWYRQAAGRGLQLLFYSVGIGQISSEVPQNLSASRPQDRQFILSSKKLLLSDSGFYLCAWSLLLTSGTNTGELFFGEGSRLTVL.

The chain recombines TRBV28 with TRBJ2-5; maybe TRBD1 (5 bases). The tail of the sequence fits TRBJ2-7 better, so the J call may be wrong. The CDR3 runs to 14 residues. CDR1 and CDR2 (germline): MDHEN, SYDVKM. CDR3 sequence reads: CASSSPTETYEQYF. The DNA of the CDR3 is TGTGCCAGCAGTTCGCCGACAGAGACCTACGAGCAGTACTTC.

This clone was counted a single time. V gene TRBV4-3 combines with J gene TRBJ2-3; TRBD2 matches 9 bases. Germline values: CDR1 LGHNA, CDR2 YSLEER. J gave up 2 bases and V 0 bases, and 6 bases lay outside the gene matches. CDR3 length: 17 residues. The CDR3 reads CASSQDGASGNTDTQYF. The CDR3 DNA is TGCGCCAGCAGCCAAGATGGGGCTAGCGGGAACACAGATACGCAGTATTTT.

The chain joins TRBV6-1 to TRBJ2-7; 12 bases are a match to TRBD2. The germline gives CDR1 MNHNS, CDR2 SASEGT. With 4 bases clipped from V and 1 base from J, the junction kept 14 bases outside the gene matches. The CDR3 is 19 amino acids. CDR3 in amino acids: CASSGWTSGMGLWSYEQYF. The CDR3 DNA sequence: TGTGCCAGCAGTGGATGGACTAGCGGGATGGGGCTTTGGTCCTACGAGCAGTACTTC.

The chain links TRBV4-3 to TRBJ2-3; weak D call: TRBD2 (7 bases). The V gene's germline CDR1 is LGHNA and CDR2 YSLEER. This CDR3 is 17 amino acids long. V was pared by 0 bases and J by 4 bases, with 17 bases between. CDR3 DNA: TGCGCCAGCAGCCAAGATCCCCCCTCGGGGGGCGCAGATACGCAGTATTTT. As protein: CASSQDPPSGGADTQYF.

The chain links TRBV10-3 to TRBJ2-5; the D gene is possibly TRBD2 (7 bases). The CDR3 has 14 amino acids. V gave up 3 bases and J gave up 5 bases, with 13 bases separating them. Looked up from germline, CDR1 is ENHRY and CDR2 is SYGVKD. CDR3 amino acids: CAISERGAGETQYF. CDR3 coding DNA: TGTGCCATCAGTGAACGGGGGGCCGGGGAGACCCAGTACTTC.

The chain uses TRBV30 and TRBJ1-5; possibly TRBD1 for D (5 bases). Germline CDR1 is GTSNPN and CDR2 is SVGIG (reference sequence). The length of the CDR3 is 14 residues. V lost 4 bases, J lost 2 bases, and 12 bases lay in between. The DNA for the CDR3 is TGTGCCTGGAAGGGTTCGGGGGGCAATCAGCCCCAGCATTTT. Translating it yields CAWKGSGGNQPQHF.

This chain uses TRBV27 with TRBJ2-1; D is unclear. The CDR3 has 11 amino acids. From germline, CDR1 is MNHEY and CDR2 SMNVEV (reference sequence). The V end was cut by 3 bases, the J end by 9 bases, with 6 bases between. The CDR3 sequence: CASSLGSEQFF. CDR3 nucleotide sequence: TGTGCCAGCAGTTTGGGCTCTGAGCAGTTCTTC.

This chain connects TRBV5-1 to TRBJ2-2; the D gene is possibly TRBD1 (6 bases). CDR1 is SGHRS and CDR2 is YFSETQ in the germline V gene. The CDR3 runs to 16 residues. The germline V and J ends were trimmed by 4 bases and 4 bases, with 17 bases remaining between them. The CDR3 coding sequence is TGCGCCAGCAGCGCCATACCTGACAGGACCACCGGGGAGCTGTTTTTT. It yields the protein CASSAIPDRTTGELFF.

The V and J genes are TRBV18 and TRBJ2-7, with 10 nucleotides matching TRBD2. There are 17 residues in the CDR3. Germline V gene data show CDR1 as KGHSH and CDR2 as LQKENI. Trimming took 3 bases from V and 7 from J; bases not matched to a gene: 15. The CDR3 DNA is TGTGCCAGCTCACCGTTCTTCGAGAGCGGGAGGGCCCAAGAGCAGTACTTC. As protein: CASSPFFESGRAQEQYF.

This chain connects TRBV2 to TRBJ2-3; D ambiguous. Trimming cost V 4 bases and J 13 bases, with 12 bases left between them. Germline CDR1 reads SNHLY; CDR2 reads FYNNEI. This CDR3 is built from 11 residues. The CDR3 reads CASSAQALKYF. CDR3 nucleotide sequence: TGTGCCAGCAGTGCTCAAGCTTTAAAGTATTTT.

The CDR3 sequence is CSVGGQETQYF. For the CDR3, the DNA is TGCAGTGTGGGAGGGCAAGAGACCCAGTACTTC. This chain links TRBV20-1 with TRBJ2-5; 7 nucleotides line up with TRBD2. Trimming cost V 7 bases and J 2 bases; bases outside gene matches: 1. The germline gives CDR1 DFQATT, CDR2 SNEGSKA (reference sequence). This CDR3 has 11 residues.

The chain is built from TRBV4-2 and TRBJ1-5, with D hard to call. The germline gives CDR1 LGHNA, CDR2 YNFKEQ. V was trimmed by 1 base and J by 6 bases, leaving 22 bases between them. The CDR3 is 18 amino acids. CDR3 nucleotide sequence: TGTGCCAGCAGCCAAGCCCCTTCCGGGGAGGCAGGACCTCAGCCCCAGCATTTT. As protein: CASSQAPSGEAGPQPQHF.

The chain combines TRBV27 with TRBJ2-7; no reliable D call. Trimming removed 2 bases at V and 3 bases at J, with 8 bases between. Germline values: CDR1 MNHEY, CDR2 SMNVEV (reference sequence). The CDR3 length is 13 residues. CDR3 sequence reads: CASSLTANYEQYF. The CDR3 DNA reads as TGTGCCAGCAGTTTAACAGCAAACTACGAGCAGTACTTC.

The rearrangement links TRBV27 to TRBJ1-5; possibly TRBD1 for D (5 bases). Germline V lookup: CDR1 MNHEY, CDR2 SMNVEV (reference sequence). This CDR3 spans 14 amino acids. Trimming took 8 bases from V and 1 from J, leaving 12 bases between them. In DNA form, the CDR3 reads TGTGCCAGCGCGGACCGACAGAGCAATCAGCCCCAGCATTTT. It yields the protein CASADRQSNQPQHF.

In DNA, the CDR3 is TGTGCCAGCAGCTTAGCTCAGACTAGCGGCCAAGAGACCCAGTACTTC. The encoded protein is CASSLAQTSGQETQYF. This chain links TRBV7-8 with TRBJ2-5, with 9 bases lining up with TRBD2. V shed 0 bases, J shed 1 base, and the junction held 3 bases outside the gene matches. The CDR3 spans 16 residues. Germline V CDR1 and CDR2: SGHVS, FQNEAQ.

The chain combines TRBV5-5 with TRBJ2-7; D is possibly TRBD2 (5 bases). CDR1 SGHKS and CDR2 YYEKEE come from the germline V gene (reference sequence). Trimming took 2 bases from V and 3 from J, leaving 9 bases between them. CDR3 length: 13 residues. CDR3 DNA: TGTGCCAGCAGCTTCGGGGTCAACTACGAGCAGTACTTC. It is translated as CASSFGVNYEQYF.

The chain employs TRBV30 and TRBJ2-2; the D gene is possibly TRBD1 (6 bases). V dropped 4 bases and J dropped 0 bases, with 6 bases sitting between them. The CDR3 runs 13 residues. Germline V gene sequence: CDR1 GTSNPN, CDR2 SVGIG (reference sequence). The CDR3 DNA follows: TGTGCCTGGAACAGGGCGAACACCGGGGAGCTGTTTTTT. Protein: CAWNRANTGELFF.

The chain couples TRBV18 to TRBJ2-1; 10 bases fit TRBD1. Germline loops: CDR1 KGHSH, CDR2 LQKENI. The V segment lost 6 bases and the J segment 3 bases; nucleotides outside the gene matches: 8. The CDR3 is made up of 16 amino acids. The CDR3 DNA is TGTGCCAGCTCGTCCACCGGGACAGGGGTCTACAATGAGCAGTTCTTC. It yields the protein CASSSTGTGVYNEQFF.

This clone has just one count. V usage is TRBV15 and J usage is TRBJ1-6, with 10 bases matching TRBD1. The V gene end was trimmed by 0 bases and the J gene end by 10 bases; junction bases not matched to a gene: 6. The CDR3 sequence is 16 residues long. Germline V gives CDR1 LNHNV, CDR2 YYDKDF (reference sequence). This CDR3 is CATSRDGGQGRSPLHF. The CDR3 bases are TGTGCCACCAGCAGAGATGGGGGACAGGGGAGGTCACCCCTCCACTTT.

Here the CDR3 DNA reads TGTGCCAGCAGTAAATCAGGGGGCTTGGGTCAGCCCCAGCATTTT. It yields the protein CASSKSGGLGQPQHF. The V and J genes are TRBV6-1 and TRBJ1-5; 8 bases fit TRBD1. The CDR3 has 15 residues. Trimming cost V 5 bases and J 6 bases; bases outside gene matches: 9. Germline CDR1 and CDR2: MNHNS and SASEGT.

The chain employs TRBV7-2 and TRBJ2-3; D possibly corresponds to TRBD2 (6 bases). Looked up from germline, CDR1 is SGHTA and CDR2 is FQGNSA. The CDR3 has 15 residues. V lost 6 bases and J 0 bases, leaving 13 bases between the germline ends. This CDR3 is CASRRISGSTDTQYF. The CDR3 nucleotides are TGTGCCAGCAGGCGTATTAGCGGTAGCACAGATACGCAGTATTTT.

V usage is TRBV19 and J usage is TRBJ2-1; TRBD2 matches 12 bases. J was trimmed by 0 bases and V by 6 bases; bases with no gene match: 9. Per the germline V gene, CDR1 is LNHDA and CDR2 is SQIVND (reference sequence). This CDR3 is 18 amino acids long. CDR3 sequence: CASRRGLAGPSSYNEQFF. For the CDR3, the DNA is TGTGCCAGTAGGCGTGGACTAGCGGGGCCTAGCTCCTACAATGAGCAGTTCTTC.

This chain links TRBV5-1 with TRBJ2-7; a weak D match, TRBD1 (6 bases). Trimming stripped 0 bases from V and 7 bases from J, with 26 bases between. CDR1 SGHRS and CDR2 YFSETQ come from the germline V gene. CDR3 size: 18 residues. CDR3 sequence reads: CASSLAEVHRDRFVEQYF. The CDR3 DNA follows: TGCGCCAGCAGCTTGGCCGAAGTTCACAGGGACCGATTTGTAGAGCAGTACTTC.

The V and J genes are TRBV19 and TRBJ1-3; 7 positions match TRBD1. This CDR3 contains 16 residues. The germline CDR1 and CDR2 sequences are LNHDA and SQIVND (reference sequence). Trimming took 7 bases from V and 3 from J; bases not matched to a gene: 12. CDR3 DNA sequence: TGTGCCAGTATGCCCACTCCGGGACAGCGTGGAAACACCATATATTTT. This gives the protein CASMPTPGQRGNTIYF.

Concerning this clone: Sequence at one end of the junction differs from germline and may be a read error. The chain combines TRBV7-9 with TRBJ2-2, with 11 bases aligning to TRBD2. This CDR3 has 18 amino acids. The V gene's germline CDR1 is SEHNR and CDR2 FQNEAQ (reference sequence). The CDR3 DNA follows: TGTTCCAGCAGCCCTAGGACTAGCGGGCAATTGAACACCGGGGAGCTGTTTTTT. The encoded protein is CSSSPRTSGQLNTGELFF. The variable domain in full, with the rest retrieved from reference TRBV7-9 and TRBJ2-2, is DTGVSQNPRHKITKRGQNVTFRCDPISEHNRLYWYRQTLGQGPEFLTYFQNEAQLEKSRLLSDRFSAERPKGSFSTLEIQRTEQGDSAMYLCSSSPRTSGQLNTGELFFGEGSRLTVL.

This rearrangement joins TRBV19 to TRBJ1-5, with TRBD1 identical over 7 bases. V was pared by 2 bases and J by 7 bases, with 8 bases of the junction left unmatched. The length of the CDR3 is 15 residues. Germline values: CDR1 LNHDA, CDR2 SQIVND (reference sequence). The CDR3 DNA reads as TGTGCCAGTAGTATACAGGGGGATAGTGTCCAGCCCCAGCATTTT. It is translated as CASSIQGDSVQPQHF.

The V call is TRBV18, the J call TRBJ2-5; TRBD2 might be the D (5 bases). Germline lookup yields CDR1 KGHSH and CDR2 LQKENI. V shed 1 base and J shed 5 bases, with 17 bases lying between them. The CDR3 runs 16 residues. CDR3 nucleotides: TGTGCCAGCTCACCACTGAGCGGTCCATTAAAGGAGACCCAGTACTTC. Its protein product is CASSPLSGPLKETQYF.

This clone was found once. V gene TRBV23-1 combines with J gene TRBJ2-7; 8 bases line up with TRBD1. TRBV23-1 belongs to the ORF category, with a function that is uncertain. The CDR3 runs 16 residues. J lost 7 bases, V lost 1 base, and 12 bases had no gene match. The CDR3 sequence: CASSQYAGTGLFEQYF. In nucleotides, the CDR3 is TGCGCCAGCAGTCAATACGCGGGGACAGGACTTTTTGAGCAGTACTTC.